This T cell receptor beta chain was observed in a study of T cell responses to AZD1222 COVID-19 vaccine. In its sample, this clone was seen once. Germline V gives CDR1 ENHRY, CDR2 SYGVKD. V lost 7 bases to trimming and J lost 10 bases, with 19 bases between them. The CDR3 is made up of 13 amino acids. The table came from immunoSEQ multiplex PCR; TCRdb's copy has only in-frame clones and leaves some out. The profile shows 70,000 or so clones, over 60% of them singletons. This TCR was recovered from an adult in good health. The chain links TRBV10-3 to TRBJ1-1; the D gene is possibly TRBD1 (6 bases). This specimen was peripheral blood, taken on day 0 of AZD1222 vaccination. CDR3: CAIKAGEVVGAFF. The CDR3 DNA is TGTGCCATCAAGGCAGGGGAGGTTGTGGGAGCTTTCTTT.